This passage covers 22 T cell receptor beta chains from one sample sequenced in a study of blood T cell repertoires in COVID-19. Repertoires were generated with immunoSEQ multiplex PCR, while TCRdb's copy carries only in-frame clones and drops some. Of 210,000 or so clones listed, roughly four fifths are singletons. The sequenced sample consisted of peripheral blood. Source of these receptors: a woman older than 75 with COVID-19, enrolled during active disease.

This chain connects TRBV20-1 to TRBJ2-7; 8 bases align to TRBD1. V was pared by 3 bases and J by 3 bases, with 4 bases of the junction left unmatched. CDR1 is DFQATT and CDR2 is SNEGSKA in the germline V gene (reference sequence). CDR3 length: 13 amino acids. CDR3 region: CSASFRGLYEQYF. In DNA form, the CDR3 reads TGCAGTGCTAGTTTCAGGGGGCTCTACGAGCAGTACTTC.

The gene calls are TRBV19 and TRBJ1-6, with TRBD1 as a possible D gene (5 bases). The CDR3 runs 17 residues. The germline V and J ends were trimmed by 5 bases and 4 bases, with 18 bases remaining between them. Germline CDR1 is LNHDA and CDR2 is SQIVND (reference sequence). This chain's CDR3 is CASSVPGSKGYNSPLHF. DNA of the CDR3: TGTGCCAGTAGTGTACCAGGTTCCAAGGGGTATAATTCACCCCTCCACTTT.

The genes are TRBV5-4 and TRBJ2-2, with 11 bases identical to TRBD1. The CDR3 covers 16 residues. Germline trimming cut 2 bases from V and 3 bases from J; bases unmatched to any gene: 3. In germline, CDR1 is SGHNT, CDR2 YYREEE (reference sequence). CDR3 loop: CASSLGTGGHTGELFF. In DNA form, the CDR3 reads TGTGCCAGCAGCTTAGGGACAGGGGGTCACACCGGGGAGCTGTTTTTT.

The J gene is TRBJ1-2, the V gene TRBV7-9, with a possible D match to TRBD1 (5 bases). Germline V gives CDR1 SEHNR, CDR2 FQNEAQ (reference sequence). This CDR3 is built from 14 residues. The V and J ends lost 5 bases and 2 bases respectively, with 12 bases between them. CDR3 amino acids: CASSASTENYGYTF. The CDR3 region has the DNA TGTGCCAGCAGCGCGTCGACAGAGAACTATGGCTACACCTTC.

This chain joins TRBV9 and TRBJ2-6; no definite D call. V was shortened by 0 bases and J by 2 bases, with 12 bases between the two germline ends. CDR3 length: 17 amino acids. Per the germline V gene, CDR1 is SGDLS and CDR2 is YYNGEE. As DNA, the CDR3 is TGTGCCAGCAGCGTAGCTGGTCGAGTGGCTGGGGCCAACGTCCTGACTTTC. Its protein is CASSVAGRVAGANVLTF.

This sequence joins TRBV12-3 or TRBV12-4 and TRBJ1-6; possible D gene TRBD1, 5 bases. Trimming shortened V by 5 bases and J by 7 bases, and 9 bases separated the two germline ends. CDR3 length equals 13 residues. Here the CDR3 DNA reads TGTGCCAGCAGTGACGGGGGGAATTCACCCCTCCACTTT. The encoded protein is CASSDGGNSPLHF.

This clone has a single count. The rearrangement links TRBV28 to TRBJ1-6; D unclear. CDR3 length: 15 residues. Germline CDR1 is MDHEN and CDR2 is SYDVKM. V gave up 3 bases and J gave up 9 bases, with 15 bases separating them. The CDR3 loop is CASSLSQFRSSPLHF. The DNA for the CDR3 is TGTGCCAGCAGTTTGTCACAATTTCGGAGTTCACCCCTCCACTTT.

Only a few counts were recorded for this clone. One end of the junction does not line up with germline, which may come from a read error. The V and J genes are TRBV7-7 and TRBJ2-7, with 10 bases aligning to TRBD1. The CDR3 is 13 residues long. Per germline, CDR1 SSHAT and CDR2 FNYEAQ (reference sequence). The CDR3 DNA is TGTGCTAGCAGCCCCGGGACAGGGGTGAGGCAGTACTTC. Residues: CASSPGTGVRQYF.

The gene calls are TRBV19 and TRBJ2-5; 10 nucleotides align to TRBD1. The trim removed 6 bases at V and 2 bases at J, leaving 9 bases unmatched. This CDR3 has 16 amino acids. From germline, CDR1 is LNHDA and CDR2 SQIVND (reference sequence). CDR3 nucleotides: TGTGCCAGTAGCCTTTGGACAGGGGGTGAACAAGAGACCCAGTACTTC. Its protein is CASSLWTGGEQETQYF. Based on the CDR3 plus reference TRBV19 and TRBJ2-5, the full variable domain is DGGITQSPKYLFRKEGQNVTLSCEQNLNHDAMYWYRQDPGQGLRLIYYSQIVNDFQKGDIAEGYSVSREKKESFPLTVTSAQKNPTAFYLCASSLWTGGEQETQYFGPGTRLLVL.

V gene TRBV18 combines with J gene TRBJ2-5, with TRBD1 as a possible D gene (6 bases). The V end was cut by 2 bases, the J end by 5 bases, with 15 bases between. Germline assignment: CDR1 KGHSH and CDR2 LQKENI. The CDR3 has 15 amino acids. Written as DNA, the CDR3 is TGTGCCAGCTCACCAGCGCAGGGGTCGGGGGAGACCCAGTACTTC. It is translated as CASSPAQGSGETQYF.

V is TRBV3-1 (or the pseudogene TRBV3-2) and J is TRBJ1-4; the match to TRBD1 covers 8 bases. CDR1 and CDR2 from the germline V gene are LGHDT and YNNKEL (reference sequence). There are 14 residues in the CDR3. Trimming cost V 5 bases and J 10 bases; bases outside gene matches: 9. For the CDR3, the DNA is TGTGCCAGCAGCTCCCGGACAGGGACGGGAAAACTGTTTTTT. It specifies CASSSRTGTGKLFF.

The chain couples TRBV5-1 to TRBJ2-3, with TRBD1 matching over 8 bases. Per the germline V gene, CDR1 is SGHRS and CDR2 is YFSETQ. V lost 4 bases to trimming and J lost 4 bases; unmatched junction nucleotides: 11. The CDR3 covers 16 residues. CDR3 protein: CASSERGTGLADTQYF. CDR3 sequence (DNA): TGCGCCAGCAGCGAAAGGGGGACAGGATTGGCAGATACGCAGTATTTT.

This chain links TRBV9 with TRBJ2-7, with 8 bases identical to TRBD2. The J segment lost 3 bases and the V segment lost 5 bases, leaving 10 bases of the junction unmatched. The CDR3 is 15 residues long. Germline CDR1 reads SGDLS; CDR2 reads YYNGEE. CDR3 sequence reads: CASSRSGKVIYEQYF. CDR3 bases: TGTGCCAGCAGTCGTAGCGGGAAGGTTATCTACGAGCAGTACTTC.

The J gene is TRBJ2-1, the V gene TRBV6-5; tentatively, D is TRBD2 (5 bases). CDR3 length: 14 residues. Germline CDR1 reads MNHEY; CDR2 reads SVGAGI. V dropped 2 bases and J dropped 7 bases, with 12 bases sitting between them. The CDR3 region has the DNA TGTGCCAGCAGTTACCGTGGCAGGAGGAATGAGCAGTTCTTC. Protein sequence: CASSYRGRRNEQFF.

Only a few counts were recorded for this clone. The chain employs TRBV7-3 and TRBJ2-5, with 15 nucleotides matching TRBD2. This CDR3 comprises 16 residues. Germline V gene lookup returns CDR1 SGHTA and CDR2 FQGTGA. The V gene end was trimmed by 2 bases and the J gene end by 3 bases; junction bases not matched to a gene: 1. The CDR3 is CASSLGLAGGEETQYF. The CDR3 nucleotides read TGTGCCAGCAGCTTAGGACTAGCGGGAGGGGAAGAGACCCAGTACTTC.

This clone was counted a single time. The chain couples TRBV25-1 to TRBJ1-1; maybe TRBD1 (5 bases). With 7 bases removed from V and 6 bases from J, the gap between germline ends came to 18 bases. Germline assignment: CDR1 MGHDK and CDR2 SYGVNS. There are 14 residues in the CDR3. The CDR3 sequence is CASTQAGWDSEAFF. The CDR3 coding sequence is TGTGCCAGCACCCAGGCCGGGTGGGACTCTGAAGCTTTCTTT.

This chain links TRBV5-1 with TRBJ2-5; 10 bases map to TRBD2. V dropped 0 bases and J dropped 1; count of bases not matched to a gene: 3. The CDR3 spans 16 residues. Germline-derived CDR1 and CDR2 are SGHRS and YFSETQ. The CDR3 loop reads CASSLAASGGQETQYF. CDR3 bases: TGCGCCAGCAGCTTGGCGGCTAGCGGGGGCCAAGAGACCCAGTACTTC.

V gene TRBV7-9 combines with J gene TRBJ2-1; TRBD1 might be the D (7 bases). Germline CDR1 is SEHNR and CDR2 is FQNEAQ (reference sequence). The CDR3 extends over 13 amino acids. Deletions cut 5 bases from V and 5 bases from J, with 10 bases between. The CDR3 loop is CASSAGQHNEQFF. The CDR3, as DNA: TGTGCCAGCAGCGCGGGACAGCACAATGAGCAGTTCTTC.

A word on this clone: One junction end disagrees with the germline gene, perhaps due to a read error. The chain joins TRBV7-2 to TRBJ2-3; 14 nucleotides agree with TRBD2. CDR3 length: 16 amino acids. Per the germline V gene, CDR1 is SGHTA and CDR2 is FQGNSA. CDR3 sequence: CASSLGAGTSGGHQSF. CDR3 bases: TGTGCCAGCAGCTTGGGGGCGGGGACTAGCGGGGGCCATCAGAGTTTT.

The chain combines TRBV12-3 or TRBV12-4 with TRBJ2-3; the D is unclear. This CDR3 comprises 11 residues. V lost 4 bases, J lost 8 bases, and 7 bases lay in between. CDR3 in DNA: TGTGCCAGCAGTTCCCCGGGTACGCAGTATTTT. It encodes CASSSPGTQYF.

V and J are TRBV20-1 and TRBJ1-4, with TRBD1 as a possible D gene (5 bases). CDR3 size: 11 residues. Germline V gives CDR1 DFQATT, CDR2 SNEGSKA (reference sequence). The V and J ends lost 3 bases and 10 bases respectively, with 9 bases between them. In DNA, the CDR3 is TGCAGTGCTAGGAAGCAGGGAAAACTGTTTTTT. As protein: CSARKQGKLFF.

The chain uses TRBV5-4 and TRBJ2-7, with no clear D. The germline V gene has CDR1 SGHNT and CDR2 YYREEE (reference sequence). The CDR3 has 15 amino acids. The V end lost 0 bases, the J end lost 3 bases, and 13 bases lay between the germline ends. The CDR3 nucleotides are TGTGCCAGCAGCTTGGGGGTAGACGAGGACTACGAGCAGTACTTC. This gives the protein CASSLGVDEDYEQYF.